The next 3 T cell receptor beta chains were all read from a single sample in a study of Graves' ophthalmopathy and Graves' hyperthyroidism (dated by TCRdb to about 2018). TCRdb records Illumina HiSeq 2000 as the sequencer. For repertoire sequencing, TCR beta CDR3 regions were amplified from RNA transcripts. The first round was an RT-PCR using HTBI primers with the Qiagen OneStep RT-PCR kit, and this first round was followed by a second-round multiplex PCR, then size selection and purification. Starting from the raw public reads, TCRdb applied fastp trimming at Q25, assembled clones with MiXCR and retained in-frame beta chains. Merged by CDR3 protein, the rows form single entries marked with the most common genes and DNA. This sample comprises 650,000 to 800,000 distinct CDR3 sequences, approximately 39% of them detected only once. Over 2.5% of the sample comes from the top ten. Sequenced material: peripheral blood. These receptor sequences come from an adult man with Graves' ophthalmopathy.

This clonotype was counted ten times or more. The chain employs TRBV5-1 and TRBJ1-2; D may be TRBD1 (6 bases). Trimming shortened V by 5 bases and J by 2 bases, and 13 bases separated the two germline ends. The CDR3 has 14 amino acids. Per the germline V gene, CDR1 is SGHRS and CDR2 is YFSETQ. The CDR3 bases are TGCGCCAGCAGACCCACTGGACAGAACTATGGCTACACCTTC. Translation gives CASRPTGQNYGYTF.

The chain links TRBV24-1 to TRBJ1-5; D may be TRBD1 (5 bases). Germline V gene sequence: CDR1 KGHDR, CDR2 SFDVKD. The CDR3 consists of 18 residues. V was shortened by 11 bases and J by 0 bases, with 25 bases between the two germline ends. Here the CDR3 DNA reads TGTGCCAGCGGAACGACCCAGGGTAGCTCCTATAGCAATCAGCCCCAGCATTTT. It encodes CASGTTQGSSYSNQPQHF.

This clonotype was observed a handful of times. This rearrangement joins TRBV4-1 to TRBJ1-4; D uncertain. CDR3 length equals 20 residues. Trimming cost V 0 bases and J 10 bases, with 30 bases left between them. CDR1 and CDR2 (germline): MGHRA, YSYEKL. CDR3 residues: CASSQDPGVTGMSPLRKLFF. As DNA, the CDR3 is TGCGCCAGCAGCCAAGATCCGGGAGTCACGGGAATGAGTCCCTTGAGAAAACTGTTTTTT.